This is a list of T cell receptor beta chains from one sample in a study of T cell repertoires in cytomegalovirus infection. The antigens these receptors bind are not known. TCRdb passed the reads through MiXCR, listing each CDR3 protein once. The sample lists roughly 80,000 distinct CDR3 sequences; around 37% were seen once. The sequencing used CD8+ T cells from cultured PBMCs, collected from culture after CMV antigen stimulation. The receptors were gathered from a human donor in good health (CMV status not recorded). Some clones in this sample may be carry-over from other donors' samples. CDR3s include the opening cysteine and the closing phenylalanine or tryptophan. The D gene is left open where the match is weak. Expanded clones get a size class; other rows say once, few or many, or leave the size out.

NA	NA	TRBJ1-1	TRBV7-6	TGTGCCAGCAGCCCCTCCCCCCTCGAGAACACTGAAGCTTTCTTT	CASSPSPLENTEAFF
NA	NA	TRBJ1-1	TRBV5-4	TGTGCCAGCAGCTTGCCCGGGGCAGAGGGCACTGAAGCTTTCTTT	CASSLPGAEGTEAFF
few	TRBD1	TRBJ2-1	TRBV12-3/TRBV12-4	TGTGCCAGCAGTTTAGAGTGGGGGCTTGGGACAGGGCACAATGAGCAGTTCTTC	CASSLEWGLGTGHNEQFF
NA	TRBD1	TRBJ2-7	TRBV6-1	TGTGCCAGCAGGCAGACAGGGAGCTCCTACGAGCAGTACTTC	CASRQTGSSYEQYF
NA	NA	TRBJ1-4	TRBV12-3/TRBV12-4	TGTGCCAGCAGTTTTGGGGGGGCTTGGGAAAAACTGTTTTTT	CASSFGGAWEKLFF
NA	NA	TRBJ2-3	TRBV6-8	TGTGCCAGCGCCGGGGCAAGTAGCACAGATACGCAGTATTTT	CASAGASSTDTQYF
NA	NA	TRBJ2-1	TRBV4-2	TGTGCCAGCAGCCAAGATAGGCTTCGGGGAAACAATGAGCAGTTCTTC	CASSQDRLRGNNEQFF
few	NA	TRBJ2-3	TRBV7-9	TGTGCCAGCAGCTCCCGCGAAGGGGCGAACACAGATACGCAGTATTTT	CASSSREGANTDTQYF
NA	NA	TRBJ2-1	TRBV11-3	TGTGCCAGCAGCTTAGATCCCCTACCGGCGGATGAGCAGTTCTTC	CASSLDPLPADEQFF
NA	TRBD2	TRBJ2-5	TRBV6-2/TRBV6-3	TGTGCCAGCAGAGAAAACAGAGCGGGAGAAGAGACCCAGTACTTC	CASRENRAGEETQYF
few	NA	TRBJ2-7	TRBV27	TGTGCCAGCAGCTTGGGACCCGAACTCTACGAGCAGTACTTC	CASSLGPELYEQYF
NA	NA	TRBJ2-3	TRBV5-1	TGCGCCAGCAGCTTGGACAAGGCTAGCACAGATACGCAGTATTTT	CASSLDKASTDTQYF
few	TRBD1	TRBJ2-5	TRBV4-1	TGCGCCAGCAGCCAAGCAGCGACAGGGGGTGTCAAAGAGACCCAGTACTTC	CASSQAATGGVKETQYF
few	NA	TRBJ1-1	TRBV7-6	TGTGCCAGCAGCTTAGAGGCGGAGACTGAAGCTTTCTTT	CASSLEAETEAFF
few	NA	TRBJ1-3	TRBV13	TGTGCCAGCAGTAAAGGACAGTTCTCTGGAAACACCATATATTTT	CASSKGQFSGNTIYF
NA	NA	TRBJ2-1	TRBV7-2	TGTGCCAGCAGCTTATTACAGGCCGACAATGAGCAGTTCTTC	CASSLLQADNEQFF
NA	NA	TRBJ2-1	TRBV7-6	TGTGCCAGCAGCCCTCAGGGGCCGGTGTACAATGAGCAGTTCTTC	CASSPQGPVYNEQFF
NA	NA	TRBJ1-3	TRBV12-3/TRBV12-4	TGTGCCAGCAGTTTAGGTGGATGGATATCTGGAAACACCATATATTTT	CASSLGGWISGNTIYF
NA	NA	TRBJ2-5	TRBV12-3/TRBV12-4	TGTGCCAGCACCTACAGGAGGGGGGAGACCCAGTACTTC	CASTYRRGETQYF
few	NA	TRBJ2-1	TRBV7-2	TGTGCCAGCAGCTACCGGCGGTCACATGAGCAGTTCTTC	CASSYRRSHEQFF
NA	NA	TRBJ2-2	TRBV29-1	TGCAGCGTTCTCGCCACCGGGGAGCTGTTTTTT	CSVLATGELFF
NA	NA	TRBJ1-1	TRBV7-9	TGTGCCAGCAGCTCTTTTTCAAGTCTGAGGGGGGAAGCTTTCTTT	CASSSFSSLRGEAFF
NA	NA	TRBJ2-2	TRBV19	TGTGCCAGTAGTACCCGGCGATTTGGGGCCGGGGAGCTGTTTTTT	CASSTRRFGAGELFF
once	NA	TRBJ1-2	TRBV19	TGTGCCGCGGCGGCCGACTATGGCTACACCTTC	CAAAADYGYTF
few	NA	TRBJ2-7	TRBV28	TGTGCCAGCAGTTGGGGGCTATTGGGGGAGCAGTACTTC	CASSWGLLGEQYF
few	NA	TRBJ2-3	TRBV12-3/TRBV12-4	TGTGCCAGCAGTTCGGCAGGGGGCACAGATACGCAGTATTTT	CASSSAGGTDTQYF
NA	NA	TRBJ1-3	TRBV20-1	TGCAGTGCTAGAGATCTTGTGCCCTCTGGAAACACCATATATTTT	CSARDLVPSGNTIYF
many	TRBD2	TRBJ2-1	TRBV9	TGTGCCAGCAGCGTAGGGCCTAGCGGGGATTCCTACAATGAGCAGTTCTTC	CASSVGPSGDSYNEQFF
NA	NA	TRBJ2-5	TRBV11-2	TGTGCCAGCAGCTTTGTAGGAGTGGCCCGGAGACCAGGGACCCAGTACTTC	CASSFVGVARRPGTQYF
few	NA	TRBJ2-7	TRBV12-3/TRBV12-4	TGTGCCAGCAGAAAGACAGAGTACGAGCAGTACTTC	CASRKTEYEQYF
NA	TRBD1	TRBJ1-6	TRBV7-4	TGTGCCAGCAGCTCGACAGGGCTGGGATCACCCCTCCACTTT	CASSSTGLGSPLHF
NA	TRBD2	TRBJ2-1	TRBV7-3	TGTGCCAGCAGCTACCCCCAGGGAGCGGGGGGTAACAATGAGCAGTTCTTC	CASSYPQGAGGNNEQFF
NA	TRBD1	TRBJ1-5	TRBV28	TGTGCCAGCAGCCGACAGGGACCGCAAAATAGCAATCAGCCCCAGCATTTT	CASSRQGPQNSNQPQHF
few	TRBD1	TRBJ1-1	TRBV5-1	TGCGCCAGCAGCTTCAGGGGGCAGGGTTACGTGAACACTGAAGCTTTCTTT	CASSFRGQGYVNTEAFF
NA	NA	TRBJ2-3	TRBV7-6	TGTGCCAGCAGCTTAGAGACACCCCTGACTACGATGGGCACAGATACGCAGTATTTT	CASSLETPLTTMGTDTQYF
few	NA	TRBJ1-3	TRBV4-3	TGCGCCAGCAGCCAAGATTTAGCAGGGTCTGGAAACACCATATATTTT	CASSQDLAGSGNTIYF
few	NA	TRBJ2-7	TRBV6-8	TGTGCCAGCAGTACCGTGAGGTACTACGAGCAGTACTTC	CASSTVRYYEQYF
NA	TRBD2	TRBJ2-3	TRBV7-9	TGTGCCAGCAGCGCCCGACTAGCGGGGGGACCAGATACGCAGTATTTT	CASSARLAGGPDTQYF
NA	NA	TRBJ2-1	TRBV7-9	TGTGCCAGCAGCTTAGGGTCCCTTATCTACAATGAGCAGTTCTTC	CASSLGSLIYNEQFF
NA	NA	TRBJ1-1	TRBV27	TGTGCCAGCAGTTTAGGAGGTATGGGAACGAAAACTGAAGCTTTCTTT	CASSLGGMGTKTEAFF
NA	NA	TRBJ1-1	TRBV7-2	TGTGCCAGCAGCCATTGGGGGGGCTTTAGGGGTGTAGACACTGAAGCTTTCTTT	CASSHWGGFRGVDTEAFF
NA	NA	TRBJ1-5	TRBV19	TGTGCCAGCGGCTGGGAGAACAATCAGCCCCAGCATTTT	CASGWENNQPQHF
few	NA	TRBJ2-7	TRBV7-2	TGTGCCAGCAGCTTAGGTTTGGGCAGGGAAGACTGG	CASSLGLGREDW
NA	NA	TRBJ2-3	TRBV2	TGTGCCAGCAGTGTCCGTACAGATACGCAGTATTTT	CASSVRTDTQYF
NA	NA	TRBJ1-4	TRBV12-3/TRBV12-4	TGTGCCAGCAGTCAGAAGGACATGATAAGTGTAAATGAAAAACTGTTTTTT	CASSQKDMISVNEKLFF
NA	NA	TRBJ2-7	TRBV29-1	TGCAGCGTTGTGGCCAGAGACAGGGAGGTAGGCTACGAGCAGTACTTC	CSVVARDREVGYEQYF
NA	NA	TRBJ2-3	TRBV11-2	TGTGCCAGCAGCTTAGGGTCAGTTTTAAGGGCAGATACGCAGTATTTT	CASSLGSVLRADTQYF
NA	NA	TRBJ1-4	TRBV28	TGTGCCAGCAGTTTACTTCAGGTGAATGAAAAACTGTTTTTT	CASSLLQVNEKLFF
NA	NA	TRBJ2-3	TRBV6-6	TGTGCCAGCAGTTTGCCAGCCCGTACAGATACGCAGTATTTT	CASSLPARTDTQYF
NA	TRBD2	TRBJ2-2	TRBV7-8	TGTGCCAGCAGCTTACTCACTAGCGGGGCAACCGGGGAGCTGTTTTTT	CASSLLTSGATGELFF
NA	NA	TRBJ1-1	TRBV12-3/TRBV12-4	TGTGCCAGCAGTTTTGGGGGCGGGAACACTGAAGCTTTCTTT	CASSFGGGNTEAFF
NA	NA	TRBJ1-6	TRBV20-1	TGCAGTGCTAGATCCATTACGGGGGGCCGGCTCGGTTCACCCCTCCACTTT	CSARSITGGRLGSPLHF
few	TRBD1	TRBJ2-7	TRBV7-8	TGTGCCAGCAGCAGCGGGACAGGGGAGACCCCCTACGAGCAGTACTTC	CASSSGTGETPYEQYF
many	NA	TRBJ1-2	TRBV12-3/TRBV12-4	TGTGCCAGCAGCCTGGGGGAGTATGGCTACACCTTC	CASSLGEYGYTF